This T cell receptor (beta chain) was profiled in a study of cytomegalovirus exposure and HLA in healthy donors. TCRdb's table, derived via immunoSEQ multiplex PCR, lists solely in-frame clones and lacks some. The sample holds over 110,000 clones, 70% to 90% seen once. The donors were members of the approximately 130-subject validation cohort (separate from the approximately 730-subject first cohort). CDR1 is SGHVS and CDR2 is FNYEAQ in the germline V gene. The V gene lost 5 bases and the J gene lost 13 bases, with 25 bases spanning the gap. This CDR3 spans 15 amino acids. This chain connects TRBV7-6 to TRBJ2-3, with D tentatively TRBD2 (6 bases). The receptor was isolated from a woman aged 25 to 39 in good health and CMV-seronegative. Sequenced material: PBMCs. The CDR3 coding sequence is TGTGCCAGCAGCCCCCTCGGGGCGGGGTCTAGCCTCGAGTATTTT. It yields the protein CASSPLGAGSSLEYF.